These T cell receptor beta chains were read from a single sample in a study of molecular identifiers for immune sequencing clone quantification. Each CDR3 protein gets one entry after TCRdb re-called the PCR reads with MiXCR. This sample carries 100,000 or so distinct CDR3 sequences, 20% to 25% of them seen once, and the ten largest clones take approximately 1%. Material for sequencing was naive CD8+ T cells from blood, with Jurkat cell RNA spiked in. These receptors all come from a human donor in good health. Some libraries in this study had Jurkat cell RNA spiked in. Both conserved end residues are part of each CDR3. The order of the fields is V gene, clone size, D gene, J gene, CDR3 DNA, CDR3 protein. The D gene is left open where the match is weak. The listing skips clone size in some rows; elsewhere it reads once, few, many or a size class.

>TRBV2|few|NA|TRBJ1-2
TGTGCCAGCGGGGGGGGGCTGACAGTGAACTATGGCTACACCTTC
CASGGGLTVNYGYTF
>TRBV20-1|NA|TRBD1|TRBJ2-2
TGCAGTGCTAGAATCGACAGGGTGAGAGACACCGGGGAGCTGTTTTTT
CSARIDRVRDTGELFF
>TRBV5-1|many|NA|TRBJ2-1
TGCGCCAGCAAGGTAGAGGGCTACAATGAGCAGTTCTTC
CASKVEGYNEQFF
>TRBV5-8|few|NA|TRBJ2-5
TGTGCCAGCAGTTCCCGGCCGTACCAAGAGACCCAGTACTTC
CASSSRPYQETQYF
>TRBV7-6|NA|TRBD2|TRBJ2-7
TGTGCCAGCAGCCCAGGGACTAGCGGGAGCTCCTACGAGCAGTACTTC
CASSPGTSGSSYEQYF
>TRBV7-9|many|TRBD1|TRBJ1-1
TGTGCCAGCAGCTCGGGACAGGGGTGGACTGAAGCTTTCTTT
CASSSGQGWTEAFF
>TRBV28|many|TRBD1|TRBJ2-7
TGTGCCAGCAGCCTCGGGACAGACGAGCAGTACTTC
CASSLGTDEQYF
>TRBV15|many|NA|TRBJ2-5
TGTGCCACCAGCAGAGACAGGTCCCAAGAGACCCAGTACTTC
CATSRDRSQETQYF
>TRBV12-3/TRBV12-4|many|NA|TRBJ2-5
TGTGCCAGCAGCCGTGGACCGATAGGGGAGACCCAGTACTTC
CASSRGPIGETQYF
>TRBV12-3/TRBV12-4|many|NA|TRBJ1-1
TGTGCCAGCAGTTTAAGGGGCGCTGAAGCTTTCTTT
CASSLRGAEAFF
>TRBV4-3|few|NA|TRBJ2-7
TGCGCCAGCAGCCAAGATCGGGGAGGACAGTTCTACGAGCAGTACTTC
CASSQDRGGQFYEQYF
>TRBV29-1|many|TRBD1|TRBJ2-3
TGCAGCGCGTACCTCCGGGACAGTGGCTCAGATACGCAGTATTTT
CSAYLRDSGSDTQYF
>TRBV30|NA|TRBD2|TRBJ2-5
TGTGCCTGCCACACTAGCGGGGGGAGGTGGGAGACCCAGTACTTC
CACHTSGGRWETQYF
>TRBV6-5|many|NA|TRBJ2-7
TGTGCCAGCAGTTACGGAACCCGATACGAGCAGTACTTC
CASSYGTRYEQYF
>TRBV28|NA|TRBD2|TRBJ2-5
TGTGCCAGCAGTCCACCCGGGGGCAATCCGGGACTAGCGGACCAAGAGACCCAGTACTTC
CASSPPGGNPGLADQETQYF
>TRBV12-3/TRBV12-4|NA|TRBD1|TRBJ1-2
TGTGCCAGCAGTCCTCTTGGGACAGGGGGTGACAACTATGGCTACGCCTTC
CASSPLGTGGDNYGYAF
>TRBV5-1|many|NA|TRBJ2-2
TGCGCCTTGTCGGTTGACACCGGGGAGCTGTTTTTT
CALSVDTGELFF
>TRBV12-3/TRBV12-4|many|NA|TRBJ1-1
TGTGCCAGCAGTTTACACGGCAACACTGAAGCTTTCTTT
CASSLHGNTEAFF
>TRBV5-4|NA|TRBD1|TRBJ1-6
TGTGCCAGCAGCTTTTTGGGGACAGGGGTCTCACCCCTCCACTTT
CASSFLGTGVSPLHF
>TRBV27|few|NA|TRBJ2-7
TGTGCCAGCAGTTTAGGAGGGGACTACGAGCAGTACTTC
CASSLGGDYEQYF
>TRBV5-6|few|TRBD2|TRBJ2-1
TGTGCCAGCAGCTGGCGGGAGAAGGTCTACAATGAGCAGTTCTTC
CASSWREKVYNEQFF
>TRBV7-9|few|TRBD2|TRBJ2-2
TGTGCCAGCAGCACTGTCGCACTAGCGGGATCCGGGGAGCTGTTTTTT
CASSTVALAGSGELFF
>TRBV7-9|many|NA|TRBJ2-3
TGTGCCAGCAGCTTAGTTGGCGGGATGGTACGAGATACGCAGTATTTT
CASSLVGGMVRDTQYF
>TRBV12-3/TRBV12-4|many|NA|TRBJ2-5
TGTGCCAGCAGTTTCGTACCCGAGACCCAGTACTTC
CASSFVPETQYF
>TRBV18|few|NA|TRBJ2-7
TGTGCCAGCTCTTCCATCAGGGTTTCCGGGGGCGCCCACGAGCAGTACTTC
CASSSIRVSGGAHEQYF
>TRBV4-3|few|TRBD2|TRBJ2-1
TGCGCCAGCAGCCATCTTTGGACTAGCCACAATGAGCAGTTCTTC
CASSHLWTSHNEQFF
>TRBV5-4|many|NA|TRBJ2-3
TGTGCCAGCAGCTTGGCCTCGGGCAGCCACACAGATACGCAGTATTTT
CASSLASGSHTDTQYF
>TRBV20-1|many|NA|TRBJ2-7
TGCAGTGCTAGAGAAGGGTTAGCCTACGAGCAGTACTTC
CSAREGLAYEQYF
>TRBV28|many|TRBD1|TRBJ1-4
TGTGCCAGCAGTACAACCGGGACAGGGCTTAATGAAAAACTGTTTTTT
CASSTTGTGLNEKLFF
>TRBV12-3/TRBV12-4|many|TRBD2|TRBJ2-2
TGTGCCAGCAGTTTTGGCGGGGGATACACCGGGGAGCTGTTTTTT
CASSFGGGYTGELFF
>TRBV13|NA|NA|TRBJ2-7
TGTGCCAGCAGCTCTTCGACCCCGGGGTGGGCCTACGAGCAGTACTTC
CASSSSTPGWAYEQYF
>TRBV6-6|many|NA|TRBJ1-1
TGTGCCAGCAGTTACCAGATCAATTTACCTGAAGCTTTCTTT
CASSYQINLPEAFF
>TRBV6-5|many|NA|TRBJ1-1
TGTGCCACCCGGGGTTTGTGGAACACTGAAGCTTTCTTT
CATRGLWNTEAFF
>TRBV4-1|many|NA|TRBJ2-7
TGCGCCAGCAGCGGCCCTGGGTCCTACGAGCAGTACTTC
CASSGPGSYEQYF
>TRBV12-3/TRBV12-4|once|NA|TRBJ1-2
TGTGCCAGCAGTCTCGGACTCGACCTTTCGTGGGGCTACACCTTC
CASSLGLDLSWGYTF
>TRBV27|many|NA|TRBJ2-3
TGTGCCAGCAGTTTAGTAGCGGTAGTGAGCACAGATACGCAGTATTTT
CASSLVAVVSTDTQYF